The clone carrying this TCR beta chain was seen more than once but under ten times. Its antigen is still unknown. The CDR3 regions of TCR beta were amplified from RNA transcripts. A first-round RT-PCR of the TCR CDR3 used the HTBI primer set. Each CDR3 protein is one row after TCRdb ran MiXCR on the multiplex PCR reads. This table holds some 420,000 distinct CDR3 sequences, about 13% found once. The record originates from a study of T cells in Graves' hyperthyroidism and ophthalmopathy. The study, taken as a whole, reports: Blood also held most thyroid clonotypes expanded beyond 0.001. A 13 V-J model separated ophthalmopathy from stable hyperthyroidism.

Graves' hyperthyroidism showing no ophthalmopathy progression within 18 months was considered stable. The CDR3 is made up of 19 amino acids. Looked up from germline, CDR1 is GTSNPN and CDR2 is SVGIG (reference sequence). The V end was cut by 8 bases, the J end by 5 bases, with 34 bases between. The sequence came from a woman aged 18-35 years with Graves' hyperthyroidism. The sample comprised blood. The chain employs TRBV30 and TRBJ1-5, with a possible D match to TRBD1 (5 bases). Here the CDR3 reads CAIILKHGTGVLGHQPQHF. The DNA of the CDR3 is TGTGCCATCATTTTAAAGCACGGGACGGGGGTTCTTGGTCATCAGCCCCAGCATTTT.